This T cell receptor (beta chain) comes out of a study of post-analysis software for immune sequencing data. This clonotype was seen a few times. Antigen unknown. Carried by the TCR beta cDNA libraries were unique molecular identifiers. The source material, roughly 0.9 to 11 million T cells, gave rise to 500,000 or so cDNA molecules. TCRdb re-called the PCR reads through MiXCR, storing one row per CDR3 protein. The table has about 810,000 distinct CDR3 sequences, around 53% seen once. Germline trimming cut 5 bases from V and 4 bases from J; bases unmatched to any gene: 9. Germline-derived CDR1 and CDR2 are SGHTA and FQGTGA. The CDR3 covers 15 residues. Points from the study as a whole: TRBV5-6, TRBV5-1 and TRBV20-1 were among roughly five TRBV segments more frequent in patients than controls.

Sequences were obtained from blood. The chain joins TRBV7-3 to TRBJ2-7; 9 bases agree with TRBD1. This TCR was recovered from a girl between 5 and 17 years old with multiple sclerosis. The CDR3, as DNA: TGTGCCAGCAGCGTCCGACCGGGACAGGGTTACGAGCAGTACTTC. This encodes CASSVRPGQGYEQYF.